These T cell receptor beta chains were read from a single sample in a study of neoadjuvant anti-PD-1 for oral cavity cancer. The assay was immunoSEQ multiplex PCR, and TCRdb's table has in-frame clones only and misses some. The sample has tens of thousands of clones, 25% to 30% seen once; the top ten hold over 15%. Specimen: tumor tissue, collected after nivolumab (anti-PD-1) treatment. These TCRs come from a person aged 35-79 years with oral cavity squamous cell carcinoma. The CDR3 runs from the conserved cysteine through the conserved F or W. The D gene is left open where the match is weak. A clone size is listed for some rows: how often the clone was seen (once, few, many), or a class if it is expanded.

v_gene,abundance,j_gene,d_gene,CDR3aa,CDR3nt
TRBV28,few,TRBJ2-7,TRBD2,CASSMQAGGRYEQYF,TGTGCCAGCAGTATGCAAGCGGGAGGGCGCTACGAGCAGTACTTC
TRBV4-2,few,TRBJ1-5,NA,CASSQEGRGYNQPQHF,TGTGCCAGCAGCCAAGAGGGCAGGGGCTACAATCAGCCCCAGCATTTT
TRBV6-4,few,TRBJ2-1,TRBD1,CASSDGIQGGPYNEQFF,TGTGCCAGCAGTGACGGTATACAGGGGGGACCTTACAATGAGCAGTTCTTC
TRBV4-1,NA,TRBJ2-1,NA,CASSQMASYNEQFF,TGCGCCAGCAGCCAAATGGCCTCCTACAATGAGCAGTTCTTC
TRBV5-1,once,TRBJ2-3,TRBD2,CASSYNLGRDTQYF,TGCGCCAGCAGCTACAACCTCGGGAGGGATACGCAGTATTTT
TRBV18,NA,TRBJ2-7,NA,CASSPRAYEQYF,TGTGCCAGCAGCCCCCGGGCCTACGAGCAGTACTTC
TRBV13,many,TRBJ1-1,TRBD1,CASSLAQGVEAFF,TGTGCCAGCAGCTTAGCACAGGGGGTTGAAGCTTTCTTT
TRBV5-6,few,TRBJ2-5,TRBD2,CASSFGTSYETQYF,TGTGCCAGCAGCTTTGGGACTAGCTATGAGACCCAGTACTTC
TRBV5-1,few,TRBJ1-1,NA,CASSLTREWNTEAFF,TGCGCCAGCAGCTTGACCAGGGAGTGGAACACTGAAGCTTTCTTT
TRBV7-2,few,TRBJ1-4,NA,CASSPPSQVEGEKLFF,TGTGCCAGCAGCCCCCCCTCGCAGGTGGAGGGGGAAAAACTGTTTTTT
TRBV21-1,NA,TRBJ1-1,NA,CASSNGLTGAWIPEAFF,TGTGCCAGCAGCAATGGTCTAACAGGGGCTTGGATACCTGAAGCTTTCTTT
TRBV27,NA,TRBJ2-2,TRBD2,CASSLKETSENTGELFF,TGTGCCAGCAGTTTAAAGGAGACTAGCGAGAACACCGGGGAGCTGTTTTTT
TRBV5-1,few,TRBJ2-7,TRBD1,CASSLVFSEGALYEQYF,TGCGCCAGCAGCTTGGTATTCTCAGAGGGGGCTCTCTACGAGCAGTACTTC
TRBV6-5,NA,TRBJ1-2,NA,CASRAGQYGYTF,TGTGCCAGCAGGGCCGGACAGTATGGCTACACCTTC
TRBV6-5,few,TRBJ1-2,NA,CASSRTGNYGYTF,TGTGCCAGCAGCCGAACAGGGAACTATGGCTACACCTTC
TRBV5-1,few,TRBJ1-6,NA,CASSVRDESPLHF,TGCGCCAGCAGCGTCCGGGACGAATCACCCCTCCACTTT
TRBV30,NA,TRBJ1-5,NA,CAFEGGARQPQHF,TGTGCCTTCGAGGGAGGGGCGAGACAGCCCCAGCATTTT
TRBV5-1,NA,TRBJ2-3,TRBD2,CASSRDPLTSGRSPDTQYF,TGCGCCAGCAGCCGCGACCCCCTGACTAGCGGGAGGTCCCCAGATACGCAGTATTTT
TRBV25-1,few,TRBJ2-7,NA,CASSGMVSYEQYF,TGTGCCAGCAGTGGGATGGTTAGTTACGAGCAGTACTTC
TRBV10-3,NA,TRBJ1-2,NA,CAISESQGWYGYTF,TGTGCCATCAGTGAATCCCAGGGGTGGTATGGCTACACCTTC
TRBV5-1,NA,TRBJ2-5,NA,CASSLSRVGQETQYF,TGCGCCAGCAGCTTGAGCAGGGTGGGCCAAGAGACCCAGTACTTC
TRBV6-5,NA,TRBJ1-1,TRBD1,CASSYSGGTGAEAFF,TGTGCCAGCAGTTATTCGGGGGGGACAGGCGCTGAAGCTTTCTTT
TRBV7-3,NA,TRBJ1-1,TRBD1,CASSVTGQPNTEAFF,TGTGCCAGCAGCGTGACGGGACAGCCAAACACTGAAGCTTTCTTT
TRBV30,NA,TRBJ2-2,TRBD2,CAWTLELSGRLGELFF,TGTGCCTGGACTCTTGAACTTAGCGGGAGACTCGGGGAGCTGTTTTTT
TRBV5-1,NA,TRBJ1-4,NA,CASKGQLDEKLFF,TGCGCCAGCAAAGGACAGCTGGATGAAAAACTGTTTTTT
TRBV7-6,NA,TRBJ2-5,NA,CASSPDFHQETQYF,TGTGCCAGCAGCCCCGATTTCCACCAAGAGACCCAGTACTTC
TRBV11-1,NA,TRBJ2-7,TRBD1,CASSKDRGYEQYF,TGTGCCAGCAGTAAGGACAGGGGCTACGAGCAGTACTTC
TRBV4-2,NA,TRBJ2-7,NA,CASSPLSGKYEQYF,TGTGCCAGCAGTCCCCTAAGCGGCAAATACGAGCAGTACTTC
TRBV27,few,TRBJ2-7,TRBD2,CASSPKASGRFYEQYF,TGTGCCAGCAGTCCAAAGGCTAGCGGGAGGTTCTACGAGCAGTACTTC
TRBV30,once,TRBJ1-2,TRBD1,CAWGTGQYSYGYTF,TGTGCCTGGGGGACAGGACAATATAGCTATGGCTACACCTTC
TRBV19,few,TRBJ1-1,NA,CASSERGGWTEAFF,TGTGCCAGTAGTGAAAGGGGTGGGTGGACTGAAGCTTTCTTT
TRBV27,once,TRBJ2-7,TRBD2,CASGLMSGRAYEQYF,TGTGCCAGCGGACTGATGAGCGGGAGGGCCTACGAGCAGTACTTC
TRBV28,NA,TRBJ1-2,NA,CASRNPQASGYTF,TGTGCCAGCAGGAACCCCCAGGCAAGTGGCTACACCTTC
TRBV27,few,TRBJ1-3,NA,CASSHSGHRGNTIYF,TGTGCCAGCAGCCACTCCGGGCACCGTGGAAACACCATATATTTT
TRBV15,NA,TRBJ1-3,NA,CATSRDPDAGNTIYF,TGTGCCACCAGCAGAGACCCTGATGCTGGAAACACCATATATTTT
TRBV7-8,NA,TRBJ2-7,NA,CASSLGAGVPYEQYF,TGTGCCAGCAGCTTAGGGGCAGGGGTCCCCTACGAGCAGTACTTC
TRBV6-1,many,TRBJ1-1,NA,CASRTASRNTEAFF,TGTGCCAGCAGAACGGCCAGCAGGAACACTGAAGCTTTCTTT
TRBV12-5,NA,TRBJ1-5,NA,CASGSHQPQHF,TGTGCTAGTGGTTCCCATCAGCCCCAGCATTTT
TRBV19,NA,TRBJ1-2,NA,CASSMARRQSGNLTF,TGTGCCAGTAGTATGGCCCGTCGGCAGAGTGGGAACCTCACCTTC
TRBV6-1,NA,TRBJ1-1,NA,CASKEGHTEAFF,TGTGCCAGCAAAGAAGGGCACACTGAAGCTTTCTTT
TRBV28,NA,TRBJ1-2,TRBD1,CASSSGTALYGYTF,TGTGCCAGCAGTAGTGGGACAGCCCTCTATGGCTACACCTTC